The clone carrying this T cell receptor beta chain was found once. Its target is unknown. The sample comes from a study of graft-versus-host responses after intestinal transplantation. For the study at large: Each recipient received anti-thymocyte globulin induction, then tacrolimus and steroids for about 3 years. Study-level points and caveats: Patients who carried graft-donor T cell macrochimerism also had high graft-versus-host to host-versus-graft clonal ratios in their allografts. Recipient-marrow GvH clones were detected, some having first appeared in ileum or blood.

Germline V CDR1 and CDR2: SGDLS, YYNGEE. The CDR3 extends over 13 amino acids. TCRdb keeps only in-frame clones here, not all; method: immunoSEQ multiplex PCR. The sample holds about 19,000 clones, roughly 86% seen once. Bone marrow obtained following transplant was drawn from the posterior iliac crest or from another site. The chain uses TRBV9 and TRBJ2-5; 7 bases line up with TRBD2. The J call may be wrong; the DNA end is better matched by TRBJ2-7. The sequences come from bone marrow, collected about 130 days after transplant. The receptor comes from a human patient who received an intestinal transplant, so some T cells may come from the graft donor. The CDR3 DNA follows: TGTGCCAGCAGCCCGGGGGGTACCTACGAGCAGTACTTC. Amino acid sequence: CASSPGGTYEQYF.